This TCR beta chain was obtained from a study of T cell responses to AZD1222 COVID-19 vaccine. Pooling of second doses given at about 4 or about 12 weeks was done. With respect to this clone: Its cognate antigen is unknown.

General study points: Spike-specific TCR depth and breadth grew after two AZD1222 doses. A reported finding is that nearly half of spike-specific TCRs target unmutated variant regions. Donors skewed white British and female; clonal diversity was possibly underestimated.

This CDR3 is built from 17 residues. The V end lost 0 bases, the J end lost 2 bases, and 15 bases lay between the germline ends. Germline values: CDR1 SGDLS, CDR2 YYNGEE. Measured with immunoSEQ multiplex PCR; TCRdb has only the in-frame clones, and not every one. The sample records around 120,000 clones, about 90% being singletons. The V call is TRBV9, the J call TRBJ1-3, with a tentative D call TRBD1 (6 bases). The sequence was collected from an adult who received the AZD1222 COVID-19 vaccine. The material was peripheral blood, obtained 28 days after the second AZD1222 dose. The CDR3 DNA is TGTGCCAGCAGCGTAGGTCCCATACAGGGAGCTGGAAACACCATATATTTT. This translates into CASSVGPIQGAGNTIYF.